This paragraph reports one T cell receptor beta chain. Donors were Caucasian adults residing in Nashville, Tennessee, USA. These data are taken from a study of shared clonotypes between healthy human individuals. About the study: Each donor's CD8 memory used one plate, CD8 naive two, each CD4 subset three.

Repertoires were generated with immunoSEQ multiplex PCR, while TCRdb's copy carries only in-frame clones and drops some. The table includes 2 million to 2.5 million clones, approximately 95% detected once. Looked up from germline, CDR1 is SNHLY and CDR2 is FYNNEI. Trimming at V came to 4 bases and at J to 3 bases, leaving 8 bases not matched to a gene. The CDR3 loop spans 15 amino acids. The receptor was derived from a young man in good health. The source material was naive CD4+ T cells sorted from blood. Subset here: CD45RA+ positively selected. The V and J genes are TRBV2 and TRBJ1-2, with 7 bases identical to TRBD1. The CDR3: CASSVGVGGDYGYTF. CDR3 DNA: TGTGCCAGCAGTGTCGGGGTAGGGGGCGACTATGGCTACACCTTC.